This T cell receptor (beta chain) was obtained from a study of shared clonotypes between healthy human individuals. Findings and limits, study-wide: Among non-shared clonotypes, generation probabilities were lower than among those shared by all four donors. Relative to memory subsets, naive subsets generally showed larger estimated richness. A handful of donors showed sharing of 4.5% to 5% of naive CD4 clonotypes. Inspection by rarefaction showed sorted-subset sequencing to be incomplete despite large depth.

Here immunoSEQ multiplex PCR was the method, and the copy in TCRdb shows in-frame clones only, minus some. The sample has around 690,000 clones; around 90% are singletons. Concerning this clone itself: Its antigen is not known.

The TCR was taken from a man between 18 and 29 years old in good health. Some clones in this sample may be carry-over from other donors' samples. Sequenced: memory CD8+ T cells from PBMCs. Sample subset: CD45RO+ cells pooled with CCR7-negative TemRA cells.

The CDR3 sequence is CASSVTGELFF. CDR3 coding DNA: TGTGCCAGCAGTGTCACCGGGGAGCTGTTTTTT. The chain uses TRBV2 and TRBJ2-2; no clear D. Trimming cost V 4 bases and J 4 bases, with 1 base left between them. Germline-derived CDR1 and CDR2 are SNHLY and FYNNEI. This CDR3 comprises 11 residues.